Below, 25 T cell receptor beta chains from the same sample are listed, as sequenced in a study of blood T cell repertoires in COVID-19. TCRdb's table, derived via immunoSEQ multiplex PCR, lists solely in-frame clones and lacks some. The sample includes roughly 3,500 clones, roughly 70% seen only once; the top ten take 20% to 25%. The sequenced material came from peripheral blood. The receptors stem from a man aged 65-85 years with active COVID-19.

J is TRBJ2-2 and V is TRBV7-9, with D possibly being TRBD1 (6 bases). There are 14 residues in the CDR3. Trimming took 8 bases from V and 7 from J, leaving 17 bases between them. Germline CDR1 is SEHNR and CDR2 is FQNEAQ (reference sequence). CDR3 amino acids: CASGNQGGIGELFF. CDR3 coding DNA: TGTGCCAGCGGCAATCAAGGGGGTATCGGGGAGCTGTTTTTT.

This clone has more than one count but fewer than ten. J is TRBJ1-2 and V is TRBV27; no clear D gene. The ends were cut back, 6 bases at V and 8 bases at J, with 13 bases in the middle. There are 12 residues in the CDR3. CDR1 and CDR2 (germline): MNHEY, SMNVEV (reference sequence). Here the CDR3 DNA reads TGTGCCAGCAGCCCCGTGAGAGGGGGCTACACCTTC. Its protein product is CASSPVRGGYTF.

V is TRBV9 and J is TRBJ1-2; 10 nucleotides align to TRBD1. V gave up 0 bases and J gave up 4 bases; unmatched junction bases: 6. Germline CDR1 SGDLS, CDR2 YYNGEE. CDR3 length: 16 residues. As DNA, the CDR3 is TGTGCCAGCAGCGTAGGGGGACAGGGGCTGATCTATGGCTACACCTTC. Encoded protein: CASSVGGQGLIYGYTF.

This clone is medium-sized by share. This chain joins TRBV11-3 and TRBJ1-1, with D uncertain. The CDR3 spans 16 residues. Trimming took off 1 base at V and 4 bases at J, with 16 bases between the two ends. The germline gives CDR1 SGHNT, CDR2 YENEEA. CDR3 DNA sequence: TGTGCCAGCAGCTTAGGGTTTAGCCGACTAATCACTGAAGCTTTCTTT. The encoded protein is CASSLGFSRLITEAFF.

The chain employs TRBV6-5 and TRBJ2-2, with no clear D. The germline V gene encodes CDR1 MNHEY and CDR2 SVGAGI. The CDR3 covers 13 residues. The V and J ends lost 4 bases and 7 bases respectively, with 10 bases between them. CDR3 loop: CASSSGSSGELFF. The CDR3 region has the DNA TGTGCCAGCAGTTCCGGGTCTAGCGGGGAGCTGTTTTTT.

CDR3 DNA: TGTGCCAGCAGTGATGTGTTCGACAGCTCAAGGGGGGCTTTCTTT. Residues: CASSDVFDSSRGAFF. The chain combines TRBV2 with TRBJ1-1; the D gene is possibly TRBD1 (6 bases). V was clipped by 3 bases and J by 11 bases, with 22 bases between them. The CDR3 has 15 residues. The germline V gene encodes CDR1 SNHLY and CDR2 FYNNEI. Filled out from reference TRBV2 and TRBJ1-1, the complete variable domain reads EPEVTQTPSHQVTQMGQEVILRCVPISNHLYFYWYRQILGQKVEFLVSFYNNEISEKSEIFDDQFSVERPDGSNFTLKIRSTKLEDSAMYFCASSDVFDSSRGAFFGQGTRLTVV.

The V call is TRBV7-2, the J call TRBJ2-1, with TRBD2 as a possible D gene (6 bases). The V gene lost 2 bases and the J gene lost 5 bases, with 10 bases spanning the gap. Germline V CDR1 and CDR2: SGHTA, FQGNSA. The CDR3 runs 14 residues. CDR3 loop: CASSLLAIHNEQFF. The DNA of the CDR3 is TGTGCCAGCAGCTTACTAGCGATTCACAATGAGCAGTTCTTC.

The chain has TRBV5-1 and TRBJ2-2, with unresolved D. The V gene lost 1 base and the J gene lost 2 bases, with 9 bases spanning the gap. Germline V gene data show CDR1 as SGHRS and CDR2 as YFSETQ. The length of the CDR3 is 15 residues. CDR3 sequence (DNA): TGCGCCAGCAGCTTGTATATAATCAACACCGGGGAGCTGTTTTTT. It translates to CASSLYIINTGELFF.

V usage is TRBV18 and J usage is TRBJ2-7; D is possibly TRBD2 (6 bases). CDR1 and CDR2 from the germline V gene are KGHSH and LQKENI. This CDR3 region has 13 residues. The V end lost 5 bases, the J end lost 1 base, and 9 bases lay between the germline ends. The CDR3 nucleotides are TGTGCCAGCTCAAGGGAGGTGTCCTACGAGCAGTACTTC. Translation gives CASSREVSYEQYF. The full variable domain, with the rest looked up from reference TRBV18 and TRBJ2-7, is NAGVMQNPRHLVRRRGQEARLRCSPMKGHSHVYWYRQLPEEGLKFMVYLQKENIIDESGMPKERFSAEFPKEGPSILRIQQVVRGDSAAYFCASSREVSYEQYFGPGTRLTVT.

The chain uses TRBV25-1 and TRBJ1-4, with TRBD1 matching over 7 bases. The V gene end was trimmed by 4 bases and the J gene end by 0 bases; junction bases not matched to a gene: 11. Looked up from germline, CDR1 is MGHDK and CDR2 is SYGVNS. CDR3 length equals 18 residues. CDR3 DNA sequence: TGTGCCAGCAGTGGAAGGACAGGCGGGTCCGCAACTAATGAAAAACTGTTTTTT. The encoded protein is CASSGRTGGSATNEKLFF.

In DNA form, the CDR3 reads TGTGCCAGCAGCTTGTTGGGAGAAAAAGAGACCCAGTACTTC. Protein sequence: CASSLLGEKETQYF. This chain connects TRBV5-6 to TRBJ2-5, with D tentatively TRBD2 (5 bases). The CDR3 totals 14 residues. The V end was cut by 1 base, the J end by 3 bases, with 10 bases between. Per germline, CDR1 SGHDT and CDR2 YYEEEE.

The genes are TRBV19 and TRBJ2-7; TRBD1 matches 9 bases. CDR1 and CDR2 from the germline V gene are LNHDA and SQIVND (reference sequence). With 4 bases clipped from V and 5 bases from J, the junction kept 6 bases outside the gene matches. The CDR3 consists of 14 residues. CDR3 amino acids: CASSSRQGGNEQYF. Written as DNA, the CDR3 is TGTGCCAGTAGTAGCCGACAGGGGGGCAACGAGCAGTACTTC.

V is TRBV6-2 or TRBV6-3 and J is TRBJ1-2; D not certain. Trimming removed 6 bases from V and 4 bases from J, with 9 bases in between. CDR1 is MNHEY, CDR2 SVGEGT, per germline. This CDR3 has 12 residues. The CDR3: CASSALPYGYTF. The CDR3 DNA reads TGTGCCAGCAGCGCTCTACCCTATGGCTACACCTTC.

V is TRBV24-1 and J is TRBJ1-1, with D possibly being TRBD1 (5 bases). Germline lookup yields CDR1 KGHDR and CDR2 SFDVKD. V lost 2 bases, J lost 4 bases, and 7 bases lay in between. The CDR3 has 13 residues. In nucleotides, the CDR3 is TGTGCCACCAGTGATTCAAGGGGCACTGAAGCTTTCTTT. Encoded protein: CATSDSRGTEAFF.

The chain is built from TRBV5-4 and TRBJ1-6; TRBD1 is a possible D gene (5 bases). Per germline, CDR1 SGHNT and CDR2 YYREEE (reference sequence). V lost 3 bases and J 11 bases, leaving 18 bases between the germline ends. CDR3 length equals 15 residues. This CDR3 reads CASSWGGGVEAPLHF. For the CDR3, the DNA is TGTGCCAGCAGCTGGGGGGGAGGGGTAGAGGCACCCCTCCACTTT.

This clone came up a few times. The chain has TRBV27 and TRBJ2-1; 10 positions match TRBD2. Germline lookup yields CDR1 MNHEY and CDR2 SMNVEV (reference sequence). This CDR3 has 13 residues. J gave up 14 bases and V 5 bases, and 9 bases lay outside the gene matches. The CDR3 bases are TGTGCCAGCAGTCATACTCTAGCGGGAGTTGAGTTCTTC. Translation gives CASSHTLAGVEFF.

This clone was recorded once. The chain combines TRBV6-5 with TRBJ2-7; TRBD1 matches at 9 bases. Trimming at V came to 2 bases and at J to 6 bases, leaving 5 bases not matched to a gene. In germline, CDR1 is MNHEY, CDR2 SVGAGI. CDR3 length: 14 residues. The CDR3 DNA follows: TGTGCCAGCAGTTACACCGGGACAGGGATCGAGCAGTACTTC. Protein: CASSYTGTGIEQYF.

V and J are TRBV19 and TRBJ2-2, with 11 positions matching TRBD2. V was pared by 3 bases and J by 6 bases, with 6 bases of the junction left unmatched. Germline assignment: CDR1 LNHDA and CDR2 SQIVND (reference sequence). This CDR3 has 16 amino acids. The CDR3 region has the DNA TGTGCCAGTAGTATCTTGACTAGCGGGAAATCCGGGGAGCTGTTTTTT. Its protein is CASSILTSGKSGELFF.

This clone is large by share. The chain has TRBV7-9 and TRBJ2-2, with D uncertain. Germline CDR1 reads SEHNR; CDR2 reads FQNEAQ (reference sequence). V was cut by 5 bases and J by 3 bases, with 7 bases left in between. This CDR3 has 13 amino acids. This CDR3 is CASSGDYTGELFF. CDR3 nucleotide sequence: TGTGCCAGCAGCGGAGACTACACCGGGGAGCTGTTTTTT. Complete variable domain (other parts from reference TRBV7-9 and TRBJ2-2): DTGVSQNPRHKITKRGQNVTFRCDPISEHNRLYWYRQTLGQGPEFLTYFQNEAQLEKSRLLSDRFSAERPKGSFSTLEIQRTEQGDSAMYLCASSGDYTGELFFGEGSRLTVL.

The rearrangement links TRBV3-1 (or the pseudogene TRBV3-2) to TRBJ1-3; tentative D call: TRBD1 (6 bases). This CDR3 comprises 17 residues. Looked up from germline, CDR1 is LGHDT and CDR2 is YNNKEL (reference sequence). With 4 bases removed from V and 3 bases from J, the gap between germline ends came to 19 bases. The CDR3 region has the DNA TGTGCCAGCAGCCCGGGGGGCAGGGCGCGAATTGGAAACACCATATATTTT. Its protein is CASSPGGRARIGNTIYF.

Sample share makes this clone medium-sized. The CDR3 sequence: CATSDSGRGGTEAFF. The CDR3 bases are TGTGCCACCAGTGATTCCGGCAGGGGAGGGACTGAAGCTTTCTTT. The rearrangement joins TRBV24-1 to TRBJ1-1, with a weak D call TRBD1 (6 bases). The CDR3 runs to 15 residues. CDR1 and CDR2 (germline): KGHDR, SFDVKD. V was trimmed by 2 bases and J by 5 bases, leaving 14 bases between them.

The gene calls are TRBV6-5 and TRBJ1-3; TRBD1 aligns across 8 bases. The CDR3 has 16 residues. Unmatched junction bases numbered 5, after V lost 2 bases and J lost 2 bases. The germline CDR1 and CDR2 sequences are MNHEY and SVGAGI. This chain's CDR3 is CASSYGRGRPGNTIYF. The CDR3 region has the DNA TGTGCCAGCAGTTACGGCAGGGGGCGCCCTGGAAACACCATATATTTT.

The V gene is TRBV18, the J gene TRBJ2-7; D ambiguous. Trimming took off 0 bases at V and 2 bases at J, with 8 bases between the two ends. The CDR3 covers 14 residues. Germline V CDR1 and CDR2: KGHSH, LQKENI. CDR3 amino acids: CASSPPVRTYEQYF. Written as DNA, the CDR3 is TGTGCCAGCTCACCACCGGTGAGAACCTACGAGCAGTACTTC.

The chain combines TRBV7-2 with TRBJ2-3, with D possibly TRBD2 on 6 matching bases. Germline CDR1 SGHTA, CDR2 FQGNSA. With 6 bases removed from V and 3 bases from J, the gap between germline ends came to 13 bases. This CDR3 region has 14 residues. CDR3 bases: TGTGCCAGCAGTGAGACTAGTTGGACAGATACGCAGTATTTT. This encodes CASSETSWTDTQYF.

The chain is built from TRBV7-9 and TRBJ2-7; TRBD1 aligns across 8 bases. Germline values: CDR1 SEHNR, CDR2 FQNEAQ (reference sequence). Trimming took 7 bases from V and 5 from J; bases not matched to a gene: 10. There are 14 residues in the CDR3. This chain's CDR3 is CASNNPGGADEQYF. The CDR3 DNA reads TGTGCCAGCAACAACCCAGGGGGCGCGGACGAGCAGTACTTC.